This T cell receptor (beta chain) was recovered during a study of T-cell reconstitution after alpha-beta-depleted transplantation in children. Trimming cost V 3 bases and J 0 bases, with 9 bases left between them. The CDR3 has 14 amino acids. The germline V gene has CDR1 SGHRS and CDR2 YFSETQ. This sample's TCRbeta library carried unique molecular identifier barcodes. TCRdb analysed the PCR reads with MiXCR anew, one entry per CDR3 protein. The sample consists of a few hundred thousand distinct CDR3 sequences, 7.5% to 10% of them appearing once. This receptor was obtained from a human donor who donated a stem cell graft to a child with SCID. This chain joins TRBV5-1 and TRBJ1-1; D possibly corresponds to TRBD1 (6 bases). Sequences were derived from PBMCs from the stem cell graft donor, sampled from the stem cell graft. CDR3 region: CASSSGQLNTEAFF. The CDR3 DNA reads TGCGCCAGCAGCTCTGGACAGTTGAACACTGAAGCTTTCTTT.